This entry lists 27 T cell receptor beta chains sequenced from one sample in a study of T cell clonotyping in hematopoietic cell transplantation (dated by TCRdb to about 2021). The sample's time point, from its label and the paper: 100 days after allo-HCT. The library was obtained by the immunoSEQ multiplex PCR assay. This immuneACCESS table, as held by TCRdb, lists in-frame sequences with V and J called but not all clones. Of the missing ones, under half trace to an unresolved V gene in checked studies; the others have no known cause. For this sample the table gives 9,000 to 13,000 clones, of which 75% to 90% were detected only once. The top ten clonotypes cover roughly 15% of the sample. The starting material was PBMCs, obtained 100 days after allogeneic stem cell transplant. The receptors stem from a female patient in her 60s who had an allogeneic stem cell transplant from an unrelated donor, so the T cells may come from the graft donor. Some clones in this sample may be carry-over from other donors' samples.

The chain carries TRBV9 and TRBJ2-7; 8 bases fit TRBD1. In germline, CDR1 is SGDLS, CDR2 YYNGEE. The ends lost 4 bases at V and 8 bases at J; junction bases unmatched: 17. The CDR3 sequence is 16 residues long. As DNA, the CDR3 is TGTGCCAGCAGCCCCTCATATAGGACAGGGAATACCCAGCAGTACTTC. Protein product: CASSPSYRTGNTQQYF.

The CDR3 bases are TGTGCCAGCAGGACTTGGGGGGCGGACGAGCAGTTCTTC. It translates to CASRTWGADEQFF. The rearrangement uses TRBV6-5 and TRBJ2-1; D may be TRBD1 or TRBD2 (6 bases each). V was clipped by 6 bases and J by 10 bases, with 16 bases between them. The germline CDR1 and CDR2 sequences are MNHEY and SVGAGI. The CDR3 length is 13 residues.

This clone was detected once. The chain combines TRBV29-1 with TRBJ2-4; D possibly matches TRBD1 or TRBD2 (6 bases each). Germline CDR1 reads SQVTM; CDR2 reads ANQGSEA. Between the trimmed V and J ends, which lost 4 bases and 6 bases, there was a span of 13 bases. CDR3 length equals 13 residues. In DNA form, the CDR3 reads TGCAGCGTTGGAGAGGGGGGTATAAACATTCAGTACTTC. Encoded protein: CSVGEGGINIQYF.

This clone was detected once. The gene calls are TRBV19 and TRBJ2-5; possibly TRBD1 for D (6 bases). Germline V lookup: CDR1 LNHDA, CDR2 SQIVND (reference sequence). The length of the CDR3 is 15 residues. V was trimmed by 5 bases and J by 0 bases, leaving 13 bases between them. The CDR3 loop reads CASSVTGLYQETQYF. The CDR3 bases are TGTGCCAGTAGTGTAACAGGGTTGTACCAAGAGACCCAGTACTTC.

This chain joins TRBV5-4 and TRBJ2-7; 7 bases map to TRBD1. J lost 6 bases, V lost 1 base, and 1 base had no gene match. The CDR3 covers 12 residues. Germline CDR1 and CDR2: SGHNT and YYREEE (reference sequence). CDR3 in DNA: TGTGCCAGCAGCTTGACAGGGGTCGAGCAGTACTTC. It specifies CASSLTGVEQYF.

There are a few counts of this clone. The chain couples TRBV7-2 to TRBJ2-5, with 7 positions matching TRBD1. Germline CDR1 SGHTA, CDR2 FQGNSA. This CDR3 region has 14 residues. J lost 5 bases, V lost 5 bases, and 8 bases had no gene match. The CDR3 sequence: CASSQQGFDETQYF. The CDR3 nucleotides read TGTGCCAGCAGCCAACAGGGGTTTGACGAGACCCAGTACTTC.

This chain uses TRBV9 with TRBJ1-4; 7 nucleotides align to TRBD1. Germline loops: CDR1 SGDLS, CDR2 YYNGEE. The V and J ends lost 3 bases and 6 bases, in that order; junction bases with no gene match: 5. The length of the CDR3 is 14 residues. CDR3: CASSATGADEKLFF. DNA of the CDR3: TGTGCCAGCAGCGCAACAGGGGCTGATGAAAAACTGTTTTTT.

This clone has just one count. The chain recombines TRBV30 with TRBJ1-4; no definite D call. Germline V gene data show CDR1 as GTSNPN and CDR2 as SVGIG (reference sequence). V dropped 4 bases and J dropped 6 bases, with 12 bases sitting between them. CDR3 length: 13 residues. The CDR3 DNA is TGTGCCTGGAATGAACGGTGGGATGAAAAACTGTTTTTT. Residues: CAWNERWDEKLFF. Filled out from reference TRBV30 and TRBJ1-4, the complete variable domain reads SQTIHQWPATLVQPVGSPLSLECTVEGTSNPNLYWYRQAAGRGLQLLFYSVGIGQISSEVPQNLSASRPQDRQFILSSKKLLLSDSGFYLCAWNERWDEKLFFGSGTQLSVL.

The chain couples TRBV5-6 to TRBJ1-5; D remains ambiguous. V dropped 0 bases and J dropped 3 bases, with 7 bases sitting between them. The CDR3 consists of 14 residues. Germline V CDR1 and CDR2: SGHDT, YYEEEE. The CDR3 bases are TGTGCCAGCAGCTTGGGCCGGAACAATCAGCCCCAGCATTTT. Protein sequence: CASSLGRNNQPQHF.

The chain joins TRBV30 to TRBJ1-2; D is unclear. This CDR3 has 11 amino acids. Looked up from germline, CDR1 is GTSNPN and CDR2 is SVGIG (reference sequence). The CDR3 sequence is CAAYTYYGYTF. In DNA, the CDR3 is TGTGCAGCCTACACGTACTATGGCTACACCTTC.

This chain links TRBV5-4 with TRBJ1-4; D is unclear. The CDR3 spans 12 residues. Germline V gives CDR1 SGHNT, CDR2 YYREEE (reference sequence). Trimming removed 4 bases at V and 5 bases at J, with 6 bases between. The CDR3 spells CASSLGNEKLFF. CDR3 DNA: TGTGCCAGCAGCCTTGGGAATGAAAAACTGTTTTTT.

The chain employs TRBV15 and TRBJ1-4; D might be TRBD1 (5 bases). The CDR3 loop spans 13 amino acids. V was cut by 5 bases and J by 12 bases, with 16 bases left in between. Germline V gene data show CDR1 as LNHNV and CDR2 as YYDKDF (reference sequence). As DNA, the CDR3 is TGTGCCACCAGCGCCCTTGGAGGGGACGAACTGTTTTTT. Translation: CATSALGGDELFF.

The chain links TRBV5-1 to TRBJ1-2; 11 bases line up with TRBD1. The germline V gene has CDR1 SGHRS and CDR2 YFSETQ. The length of the CDR3 is 18 residues. Trimming took 4 bases from V and 4 from J; bases not matched to a gene: 15. CDR3: CASSPRSRTGGQGYGYTF. DNA of the CDR3: TGCGCCAGCAGCCCCAGATCTAGGACAGGGGGCCAGGGCTATGGCTACACCTTC.

V gene TRBV11-2 combines with J gene TRBJ1-4, with D unclear. CDR1 and CDR2 from the germline V gene are SGHAT and FQNNGV. V dropped 1 base and J dropped 0 bases, with 6 bases sitting between them. The CDR3 covers 15 residues. The CDR3 coding sequence is TGTGCCAGCAGCTTAGTTACGGCAACTAATGAAAAACTGTTTTTT. It specifies CASSLVTATNEKLFF.

The rearrangement uses TRBV6-1 and TRBJ1-5; D gene ambiguous. In germline, CDR1 is MNHNS, CDR2 SASEGT. The germline V and J ends were trimmed by 2 bases and 4 bases, with 15 bases remaining between them. This CDR3 is 16 amino acids long. The CDR3 region has the DNA TGTGCCAGCAGTGAATGGAGTCCCGATTCTAATCAGCCCCAGCATTTT. Protein: CASSEWSPDSNQPQHF.

V usage is TRBV28 and J usage is TRBJ2-7; D is unclear. The V end was cut by 3 bases, the J end by 6 bases, with 9 bases between. Looked up from germline, CDR1 is MDHEN and CDR2 is SYDVKM. This CDR3 has 12 amino acids. CDR3 in amino acids: CASSFTRTEQYF. The CDR3, as DNA: TGTGCCAGCAGTTTCACCCGGACCGAGCAGTACTTC. Full variable domain (outside the CDR3, taken from reference TRBV28 and TRBJ2-7): DVKVTQSSRYLVKRTGEKVFLECVQDMDHENMFWYRQDPGLGLRLIYFSYDVKMKEKGDIPEGYSVSREKKERFSLILESASTNQTSMYLCASSFTRTEQYFGPGTRLTVT.

The chain uses TRBV29-1 and TRBJ2-3; D might be TRBD1 (6 bases). Looked up from germline, CDR1 is SQVTM and CDR2 is ANQGSEA. This CDR3 comprises 15 residues. Between the trimmed V and J ends, which lost 2 bases and 2 bases, there was a span of 14 bases. Written as DNA, the CDR3 is TGCAGCGTTGAAAGAATTGGGGACACCACAGATACGCAGTATTTT. Amino acids: CSVERIGDTTDTQYF.

The J gene is TRBJ1-2, the V gene TRBV9; D is uncertain. Germline CDR1 and CDR2: SGDLS and YYNGEE. The length of the CDR3 is 17 residues. V lost 0 bases and J 0 bases, leaving 15 bases between the germline ends. CDR3 in amino acids: CASSVGLAVMANYGYTF. As DNA, the CDR3 is TGTGCCAGCAGCGTAGGGTTGGCGGTGATGGCTAACTATGGCTACACCTTC.

The J gene is TRBJ1-2, the V gene TRBV7-2; D gene ambiguous. This CDR3 is 13 amino acids long. Between the trimmed V and J ends, which lost 1 base and 4 bases, there was a span of 7 bases. Per germline, CDR1 SGHTA and CDR2 FQGNSA. The DNA of the CDR3 is TGTGCCAGCAGCTTAGTGGGTTTCTATGGCTACACCTTC. Protein sequence: CASSLVGFYGYTF.

The chain has TRBV4-2 and TRBJ2-7, with 12 bases lining up with TRBD2. Germline V gene sequence: CDR1 LGHNA, CDR2 YNFKEQ. Unmatched junction bases numbered 7, after V lost 6 bases and J lost 1 base. The CDR3 sequence is 16 residues long. Here the CDR3 reads CASRQSGLAGSYEQYF. The CDR3 nucleotides are TGTGCCAGCAGACAATCGGGACTAGCGGGTTCCTACGAGCAGTACTTC.

This clone occurred once. The chain employs TRBV4-1 and TRBJ2-2; D not resolved. The CDR3 is 15 amino acids. In germline, CDR1 is MGHRA, CDR2 YSYEKL. Trimming cost V 3 bases and J 0 bases, with 8 bases left between them. This chain's CDR3 is CASSQVRTNTGELFF. The CDR3 bases are TGCGCCAGCAGCCAGGTCCGTACGAACACCGGGGAGCTGTTTTTT.

This clone was counted a few times. V is TRBV19 and J is TRBJ2-7; D might be TRBD1 (5 bases). Trimming removed 6 bases at V and 2 bases at J, with 14 bases between. CDR1 and CDR2 from the germline V gene are LNHDA and SQIVND (reference sequence). CDR3 length: 14 amino acids. The CDR3 DNA is TGTGCCAGTAGCGACAGCTCCCCCACCTACGAGCAGTACTTC. This gives the protein CASSDSSPTYEQYF.

This CDR3 is CASSWGGTDTQYF. The CDR3 region has the DNA TGTGCCAGCAGTTGGGGGGGCACAGATACGCAGTATTTT. The rearrangement uses TRBV6-5 and TRBJ2-3; tentative D call: TRBD2 (6 bases). There are 13 residues in the CDR3. The germline V and J ends were trimmed by 4 bases and 1 base, with 6 bases remaining between them. Germline-derived CDR1 and CDR2 are MNHEY and SVGAGI.

The chain carries TRBV29-1 and TRBJ1-1; D is unresolved. Trimming shortened V by 5 bases and J by 4 bases, and 8 bases separated the two germline ends. This CDR3 has 11 residues. CDR1 SQVTM and CDR2 ANQGSEA come from the germline V gene. CDR3 amino acids: CSVLGFTEAFF. The CDR3, as DNA: TGCAGCGTTCTGGGATTCACTGAAGCTTTCTTT.

The chain couples TRBV7-9 to TRBJ1-5; possible D gene TRBD1, 5 bases. CDR1 is SEHNR, CDR2 FQNEAQ, per germline (reference sequence). This CDR3 has 16 residues. Trimming cost V 4 bases and J 6 bases, with 19 bases left between them. CDR3 DNA: TGTGCCAGCAGCTCAACCCGGCAGGGAGACGGTCAGCCCCAGCATTTT. This codes for CASSSTRQGDGQPQHF.

The gene calls are TRBV6-5 and TRBJ2-7; either TRBD1 or TRBD2 may fit D (6 bases each). Germline CDR1 and CDR2: MNHEY and SVGAGI. The CDR3 consists of 12 residues. The ends were cut back, 11 bases at V and 3 bases at J, with 14 bases in the middle. In nucleotides, the CDR3 is TGTGCCGTTGGGGGGACATACTACGAGCAGTACTTC. Amino acid sequence: CAVGGTYYEQYF.

The V gene is TRBV4-2, the J gene TRBJ2-5; 8 positions agree with TRBD1. Germline assignment: CDR1 LGHNA and CDR2 YNFKEQ. The CDR3 totals 13 residues. Trimming at V came to 0 bases and at J to 7 bases, leaving 1 base not matched to a gene. The CDR3 reads CASSQDGQGTQYF. As DNA, the CDR3 is TGTGCCAGCAGCCAAGATGGACAGGGGACCCAGTACTTC.